The next 16 T cell receptor beta chains were all read from a single sample in a study of blood T cell repertoires in COVID-19. The repertoire was sequenced with immunoSEQ multiplex PCR; TCRdb's copy has only in-frame clones and lacks some. The sample has around 99,000 clones, around 88% seen once. The sample consisted of peripheral blood. These TCRs come from a man aged 50-60 years with active or convalescent COVID-19.

The chain uses TRBV6-1 and TRBJ2-7; D call uncertain. The CDR3 sequence is 20 residues long. The ends were cut back, 0 bases at V and 1 base at J, with 25 bases in the middle. The germline gives CDR1 MNHNS, CDR2 SASEGT. This CDR3 is CASSEASVIGALSPSYEQYF. CDR3 DNA: TGTGCCAGCAGTGAAGCGTCGGTTATCGGAGCCCTTTCCCCTTCCTACGAGCAGTACTTC.

This clone was observed a single time. This rearrangement joins TRBV7-9 to TRBJ2-7; 9 bases are a match to TRBD1. After removal of 2 bases from V and 6 bases from J, the junction contained 14 bases not matched to a gene. This CDR3 contains 17 residues. Looked up from germline, CDR1 is SEHNR and CDR2 is FQNEAQ (reference sequence). The CDR3 loop is CASSLLTGGHYRREQYF. The CDR3, as DNA: TGTGCCAGCAGCTTATTAACAGGGGGCCACTACCGTCGCGAGCAGTACTTC.

This clone was observed once. The chain joins TRBV6-1 to TRBJ2-7; D not resolved. V gave up 1 base and J gave up 4 bases, with 8 bases separating them. Germline CDR1 is MNHNS and CDR2 is SASEGT. The CDR3 is 13 residues long. CDR3 bases: TGTGCCAGCAGTGAAGGTGTATATTACGAGCAGTACTTC. Translating gives CASSEGVYYEQYF.

The chain has TRBV2 and TRBJ2-6; D perhaps matches TRBD2 (6 bases). Germline assignment: CDR1 SNHLY and CDR2 FYNNEI. Trimming shortened V by 1 base and J by 2 bases, and 9 bases separated the two germline ends. CDR3 length: 16 residues. Here the CDR3 reads CASSEGRRAGANVLTF. CDR3 in DNA: TGTGCCAGCAGTGAAGGTAGGAGGGCTGGGGCCAACGTCCTGACTTTC.

The chain combines TRBV6-1 with TRBJ2-7; perhaps TRBD1 as D (7 bases). The ends were cut back, 2 bases at V and 5 bases at J, with 16 bases in the middle. CDR1 is MNHNS and CDR2 is SASEGT in the germline V gene. This CDR3 is built from 15 residues. The CDR3 nucleotides read TGTGCCAGCAGTGAAATCGTAGGGGGCGGGGACGAGCAGTACTTC. It specifies CASSEIVGGGDEQYF.

The sample holds one count of this clone. The chain joins TRBV6-5 to TRBJ2-1; 9 positions agree with TRBD2. The V gene's germline CDR1 is MNHEY and CDR2 SVGAGI. After removal of 2 bases from V and 3 bases from J, the junction contained 2 bases not matched to a gene. This CDR3 is 15 amino acids long. The CDR3 sequence is CASSYSGRIYNEQFF. As DNA, the CDR3 is TGTGCCAGCAGTTACAGCGGGAGGATCTACAATGAGCAGTTCTTC.

This CDR3 reads CSASSWGEGAGEQYF. The CDR3 region has the DNA TGCAGTGCTAGTAGCTGGGGGGAGGGCGCGGGCGAGCAGTACTTC. The chain employs TRBV20-1 and TRBJ2-7; 7 bases line up with TRBD2. This CDR3 is built from 15 residues. Germline CDR1 is DFQATT and CDR2 is SNEGSKA (reference sequence). The V gene end was trimmed by 3 bases and the J gene end by 6 bases; junction bases not matched to a gene: 14.

V is TRBV28 and J is TRBJ2-7, with 7 bases matching TRBD1. The CDR3 spans 14 residues. The germline CDR1 and CDR2 sequences are MDHEN and SYDVKM. V lost 0 bases, J lost 3 bases, and 2 bases stayed unmatched. Here the CDR3 reads CASSLWGQFYEQYF. The CDR3 DNA sequence: TGTGCCAGCAGTTTATGGGGACAGTTCTACGAGCAGTACTTC.

A single count supports this clone. The CDR3, as DNA: TGTGCCAGCAGTTCTCCGAGACTAGCGGGAGGCCCAGATACGCAGTATTTT. Protein product: CASSSPRLAGGPDTQYF. The chain employs TRBV28 and TRBJ2-3; TRBD2 agrees at 13 bases. V dropped 4 bases and J dropped 4; count of bases not matched to a gene: 8. The CDR3 is 17 residues long. The germline CDR1 and CDR2 sequences are MDHEN and SYDVKM.

This clone was detected once. The chain recombines TRBV6-5 with TRBJ2-5; D is uncertain. The CDR3 length is 14 residues. Germline CDR1 MNHEY, CDR2 SVGAGI. With 2 bases removed from V and 1 base from J, the gap between germline ends came to 8 bases. The CDR3 region has the DNA TGTGCCAGCAGTTACGTGGCCATCCAAGAGACCCAGTACTTC. As protein: CASSYVAIQETQYF.

V usage is TRBV6-5 and J usage is TRBJ1-6; TRBD1 matches 7 bases. The CDR3 totals 15 residues. The V gene's germline CDR1 is MNHEY and CDR2 SVGAGI. Losses at the gene ends were 0 bases for V and 7 bases for J; bases not matched to a gene: 3. The CDR3 here is CASSYSRDSNSPLHF. CDR3 coding DNA: TGTGCCAGCAGTTACTCTCGGGACAGCAATTCACCCCTCCACTTT.

This clone was seen a single time. The gene calls are TRBV28 and TRBJ1-4; no clear D gene. Germline assignment: CDR1 MDHEN and CDR2 SYDVKM. CDR3 length equals 16 residues. With 3 bases removed from V and 6 bases from J, the gap between germline ends came to 17 bases. The CDR3 loop reads CASSFFDIRGDEKLFF. CDR3 DNA sequence: TGTGCCAGCAGTTTCTTCGACATTCGGGGTGATGAAAAACTGTTTTTT.

The V gene is TRBV4-3, the J gene TRBJ1-5, with D perhaps matching TRBD1 (5 bases). The germline V gene has CDR1 LGHNA and CDR2 YSLEER. The CDR3 extends over 17 amino acids. V lost 0 bases, J lost 1 base, and 13 bases lay in between. The CDR3 here is CASSQDGATSSNQPQHF. CDR3 sequence (DNA): TGCGCCAGCAGCCAAGATGGGGCGACGTCAAGCAATCAGCCCCAGCATTTT.

This clone was seen only once. V gene TRBV5-6 combines with J gene TRBJ2-7, with a weak D call TRBD1 (6 bases). The CDR3 is 15 residues long. The germline V gene has CDR1 SGHDT and CDR2 YYEEEE. The V and J ends lost 4 bases and 0 bases respectively, with 14 bases between them. CDR3 DNA: TGTGCCAGCAGCGTTAGGACAGCCGGCTCCTACGAGCAGTACTTC. Its protein is CASSVRTAGSYEQYF.

The chain joins TRBV11-2 to TRBJ1-1, with D perhaps matching TRBD1 (5 bases). Germline assignment: CDR1 SGHAT and CDR2 FQNNGV. With 0 bases removed from V and 6 bases from J, the gap between germline ends came to 11 bases. This CDR3 has 14 amino acids. CDR3 nucleotides: TGTGCCAGCAGCTTAGAAGGGGAGGGCCCTGAAGCTTTCTTT. Translation: CASSLEGEGPEAFF.

The V gene is TRBV30, the J gene TRBJ1-2; TRBD1 matches at 8 bases. The CDR3 covers 14 residues. Germline CDR1 is GTSNPN and CDR2 is SVGIG (reference sequence). The V segment lost 3 bases and the J segment 6 bases; nucleotides outside the gene matches: 9. For the CDR3, the DNA is TGTGCCTGGAGGGGCACAGGGGGAGGGCATGGCTACACCTTC. Translating gives CAWRGTGGGHGYTF.